This TCR beta chain was observed in a study of blood T cell repertoires in COVID-19. Using immunoSEQ multiplex PCR, the repertoire was profiled, and TCRdb retains in-frame clones only, with some absent. This table holds roughly 200,000 clones, over 70% found once. The CDR3 runs 15 residues. In germline, CDR1 is SGDLS, CDR2 YYNGEE. J lost 7 bases, V lost 2 bases, and 7 bases had no gene match. This chain joins TRBV9 and TRBJ2-1, with 9 bases aligning to TRBD2. The TCR was taken from a man aged 40-50 years with active or convalescent COVID-19. Material for sequencing was peripheral blood. The CDR3 loop is CASSVREGRYNEQFF. In DNA form, the CDR3 reads TGTGCCAGCAGCGTGCGGGAGGGCCGTTATAATGAGCAGTTCTTC. Full variable domain (missing parts from reference TRBV9 and TRBJ2-1): DSGVTQTPKHLITATGQRVTLRCSPRSGDLSVYWYQQSLDQGLQFLIQYYNGEERAKGNILERFSAQQFPDLHSELNLSSLELGDSALYFCASSVREGRYNEQFFGPGTRLTVL.